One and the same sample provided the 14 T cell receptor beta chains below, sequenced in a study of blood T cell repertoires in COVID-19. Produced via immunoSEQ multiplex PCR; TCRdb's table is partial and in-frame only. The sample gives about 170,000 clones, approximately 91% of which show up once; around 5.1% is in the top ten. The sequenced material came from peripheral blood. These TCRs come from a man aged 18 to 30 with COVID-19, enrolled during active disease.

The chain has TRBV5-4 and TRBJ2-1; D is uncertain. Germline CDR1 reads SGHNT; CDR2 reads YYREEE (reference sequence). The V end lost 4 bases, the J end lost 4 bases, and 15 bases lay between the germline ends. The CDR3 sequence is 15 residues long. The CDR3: CASSAALSAYNEQFF. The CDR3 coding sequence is TGTGCCAGCAGCGCAGCGCTATCGGCATACAATGAGCAGTTCTTC.

The CDR3 here is CATSRIADRDGEQYF. The CDR3 DNA reads as TGTGCCACCAGCAGAATAGCGGACAGGGACGGCGAGCAGTACTTC. The chain combines TRBV15 with TRBJ2-7; 8 bases line up with TRBD1. Germline assignment: CDR1 LNHNV and CDR2 YYDKDF (reference sequence). The CDR3 has 15 amino acids. The junction had 9 bases not matched to a gene; V was cut back by 2 bases and J by 6 bases.

The CDR3 protein is CASSLGLAGGSNEQFF. DNA of the CDR3: TGTGCCAGCAGCTTAGGCCTAGCGGGAGGTAGCAATGAGCAGTTCTTC. This chain connects TRBV7-2 to TRBJ2-1; 11 positions agree with TRBD2. The ends lost 1 base at V and 6 bases at J; junction bases unmatched: 5. The CDR3 totals 16 residues. Germline CDR1 and CDR2: SGHTA and FQGNSA. The whole variable domain, remainder taken from reference TRBV7-2 and TRBJ2-1, is GAGVSQSPSNKVTEKGKDVELRCDPISGHTALYWYRQSLGQGLEFLIYFQGNSAPDKSGLPSDRFSAERTGGSVSTLTIQRTQQEDSAVYLCASSLGLAGGSNEQFFGPGTRLTVL.

CDR3 coding DNA: TGTGCCAGCAGTTACCTCCGTGAGCAGTTCTTC. Translation: CASSYLREQFF. The chain uses TRBV6-2 or TRBV6-3 and TRBJ2-1; D remains ambiguous. CDR1 is MNHEY and CDR2 is SVGEGT in the germline V gene. Trimming removed 2 bases at V and 9 bases at J, with 5 bases between. This CDR3 region has 11 residues.

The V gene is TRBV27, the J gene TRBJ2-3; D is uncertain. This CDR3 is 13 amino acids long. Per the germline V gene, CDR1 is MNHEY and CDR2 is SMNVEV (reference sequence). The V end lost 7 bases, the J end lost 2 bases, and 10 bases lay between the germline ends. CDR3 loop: CASTFLNTDTQYF. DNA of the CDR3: TGTGCCAGCACCTTTCTTAACACAGATACGCAGTATTTT.

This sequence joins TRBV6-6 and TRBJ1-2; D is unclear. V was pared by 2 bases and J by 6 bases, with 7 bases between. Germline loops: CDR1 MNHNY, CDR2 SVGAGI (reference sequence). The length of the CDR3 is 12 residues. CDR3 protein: CASSYGRDGYTF. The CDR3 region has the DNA TGTGCCAGCAGTTACGGTCGGGATGGCTACACCTTC.

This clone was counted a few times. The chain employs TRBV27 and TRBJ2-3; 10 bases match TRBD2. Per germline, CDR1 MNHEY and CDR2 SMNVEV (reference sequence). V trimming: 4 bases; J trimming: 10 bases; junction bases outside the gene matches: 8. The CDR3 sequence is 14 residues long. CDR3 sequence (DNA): TGTGCCAGCAGTTCTACTAGCGGGGTAAGTTCGCAGTATTTT. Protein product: CASSSTSGVSSQYF.

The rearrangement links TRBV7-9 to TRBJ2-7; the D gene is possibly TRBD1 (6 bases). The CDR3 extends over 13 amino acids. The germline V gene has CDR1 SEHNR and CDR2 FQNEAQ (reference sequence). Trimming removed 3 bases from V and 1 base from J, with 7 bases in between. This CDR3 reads CASSLDRSYEQYF. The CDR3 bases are TGTGCCAGCAGCTTGGACAGATCCTACGAGCAGTACTTC.

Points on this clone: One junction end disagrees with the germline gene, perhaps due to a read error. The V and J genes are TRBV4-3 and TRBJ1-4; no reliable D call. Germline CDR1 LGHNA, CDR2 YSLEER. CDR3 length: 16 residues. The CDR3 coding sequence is TGCGCCAGCAGCCAAATCGGACTGGGGAGCGTGGAAAAACTGCTTTTT. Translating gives CASSQIGLGSVEKLLF.

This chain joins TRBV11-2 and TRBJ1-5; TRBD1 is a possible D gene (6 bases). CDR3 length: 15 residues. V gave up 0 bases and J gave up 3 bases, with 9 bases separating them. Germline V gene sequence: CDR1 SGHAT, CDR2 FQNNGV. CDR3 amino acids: CASSLEGALNQPQHF. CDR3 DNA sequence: TGTGCCAGCAGCTTAGAGGGGGCCCTCAATCAGCCCCAGCATTTT.

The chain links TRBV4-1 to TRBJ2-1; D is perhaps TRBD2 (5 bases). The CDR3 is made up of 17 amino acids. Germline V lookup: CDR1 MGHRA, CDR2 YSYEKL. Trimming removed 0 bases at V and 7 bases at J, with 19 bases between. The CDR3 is CASSQEPTRLDENEQFF. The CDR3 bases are TGCGCCAGCAGCCAAGAACCCACTAGGCTAGACGAAAATGAGCAGTTCTTC.

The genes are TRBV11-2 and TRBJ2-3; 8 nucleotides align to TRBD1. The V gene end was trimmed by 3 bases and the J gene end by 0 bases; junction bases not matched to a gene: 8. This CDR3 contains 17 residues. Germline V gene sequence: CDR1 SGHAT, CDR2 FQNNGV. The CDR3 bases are TGTGCCAGCAGCTTTAAGTGGGACAGGTCGAGCACAGATACGCAGTATTTT. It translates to CASSFKWDRSSTDTQYF.

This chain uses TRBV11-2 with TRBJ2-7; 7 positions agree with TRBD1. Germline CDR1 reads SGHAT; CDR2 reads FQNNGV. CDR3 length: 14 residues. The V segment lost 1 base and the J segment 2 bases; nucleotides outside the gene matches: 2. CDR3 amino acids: CASSLGDSTYEQYF. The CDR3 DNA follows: TGTGCCAGCAGCTTAGGGGACAGCACCTACGAGCAGTACTTC.

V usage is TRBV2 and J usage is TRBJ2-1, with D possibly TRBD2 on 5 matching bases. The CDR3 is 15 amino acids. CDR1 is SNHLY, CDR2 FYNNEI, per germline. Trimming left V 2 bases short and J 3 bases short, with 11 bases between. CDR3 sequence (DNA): TGTGCCAGCAGTGAACTCGGACTTATCTACAATGAGCAGTTCTTC. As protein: CASSELGLIYNEQFF.